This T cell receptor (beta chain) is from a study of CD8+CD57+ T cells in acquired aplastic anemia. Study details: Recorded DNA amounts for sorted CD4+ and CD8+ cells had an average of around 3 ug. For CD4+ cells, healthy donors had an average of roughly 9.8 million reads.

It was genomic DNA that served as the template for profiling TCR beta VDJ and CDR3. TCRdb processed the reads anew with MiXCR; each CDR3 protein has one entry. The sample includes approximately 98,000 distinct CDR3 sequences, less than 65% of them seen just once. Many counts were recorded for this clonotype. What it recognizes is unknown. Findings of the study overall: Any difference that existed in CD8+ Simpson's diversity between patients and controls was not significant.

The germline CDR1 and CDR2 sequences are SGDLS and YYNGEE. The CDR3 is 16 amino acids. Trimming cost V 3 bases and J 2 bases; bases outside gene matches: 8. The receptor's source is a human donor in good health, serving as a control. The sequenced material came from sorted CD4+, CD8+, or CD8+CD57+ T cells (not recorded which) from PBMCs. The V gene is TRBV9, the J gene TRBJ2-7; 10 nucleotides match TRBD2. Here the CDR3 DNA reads TGTGCCAGCAGCGCTCCCGCTAGCGGGGGTACCTACGAGCAGTACTTC. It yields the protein CASSAPASGGTYEQYF.